These T cell receptor beta chains were read from a single sample in a study of blood T cells in healthy people across ages. Using its own MiXCR run on the 5' RACE reads, TCRdb lists one record per CDR3 protein. The profile shows around 1.7 million distinct CDR3 sequences, roughly 27% of them singletons. The sequenced sample consisted of blood. Receptors were obtained from a woman in her 30s in good health. Both conserved end residues are part of each CDR3. A D gene is named only where the DNA matches it firmly. Only part of the rows carry a size: once, few, many, or a class if the clone is expanded.

TRBD2,-,TRBV4-1,TRBJ2-1,18,TGCGCCAGCAGCCAAGATCGGACCGGGACTAGCGGTCTCAATGAGCAGTTCTTC,CASSQDRTGTSGLNEQFF
-,-,TRBV4-1,TRBJ1-2,17,TGCGCCAGCAGCCAAGGGGTCCCGGCGGGGGTAGCCTATGGCTACACCTTC,CASSQGVPAGVAYGYTF
-,-,TRBV20-1,TRBJ1-2,15,TGCAGTGCTAGAGATATTGTCAACAGGAACTATGGCTACACCTTC,CSARDIVNRNYGYTF
-,-,TRBV9,TRBJ2-3,15,TGTGCCAGCAGCCGCGTCAGGGGCGGTGAGGATACGCAGTATTTT,CASSRVRGGEDTQYF
TRBD2,-,TRBV29-1,TRBJ2-1,14,TGCAGCGCTCAGCGGGGGGGAGGTTACAATGAGCAGTTCTTC,CSAQRGGGYNEQFF
-,-,TRBV6-5,TRBJ1-2,13,TGTGCCAGCAGTTACGTCGGCCGTGAGGGCTACACCTTC,CASSYVGREGYTF
-,-,TRBV3-1,TRBJ2-3,14,TGTGCCAGCAGCCCGCTGCTCGGCAACCGTACGCAGTATTTT,CASSPLLGNRTQYF
-,once,TRBV2,TRBJ2-5,13,TGTGCCAGCAGGGTCTACAGAAAAGAGACCCAGTACTTC,CASRVYRKETQYF
TRBD1,-,TRBV7-9,TRBJ2-1,15,TGTGCCAGCAGCTTAGTTGGGACAGTGAACAATGAGCAGTTCTTC,CASSLVGTVNNEQFF
TRBD2,-,TRBV6-5,TRBJ2-2,18,TGTGCCAGCAGTTCCGGGACTAGCGGGGCGGGGAGCACCGGGGAGCTGTTTTTT,CASSSGTSGAGSTGELFF
-,many,TRBV7-2,TRBJ2-4,15,TGTGCCAGCAGCCCCGGGGGAGCGAGAAAAAACATTCAGTACTTC,CASSPGGARKNIQYF
-,few,TRBV5-1,TRBJ2-5,15,TGCGCCAGCAGCGCCGGCGCGTTCTCTCAAGAGACCCAGTACTTC,CASSAGAFSQETQYF
TRBD2,few,TRBV7-2,TRBJ2-5,14,TGTGCCAGCAAGGAGGGGATAGCGGGAGAGACCCAGTACTTC,CASKEGIAGETQYF
-,-,TRBV29-1,TRBJ2-3,13,TGCAGCGTTGAGACCAGGGGTAGAAATACGCAGTATTTT,CSVETRGRNTQYF
-,-,TRBV5-6,TRBJ2-3,15,TGTGCCAGCAGCTTACAGGGGGCGGGGGGGGATACGCAGTATTTT,CASSLQGAGGDTQYF
TRBD2,few,TRBV11-2,TRBJ2-1,15,TGTGCCAGCAGCCGACTGGGGGGGGGATCCAATGAGCAGTTCTTC,CASSRLGGGSNEQFF
-,few,TRBV30,TRBJ1-6,20,TGTGCCTGCACACTCACCGGGACCTTCCTTTCGAGCTCCTATAATTCACCCCTCCACTTT,CACTLTGTFLSSSYNSPLHF
-,-,TRBV7-6,TRBJ2-6,16,TGTGCCAGCAGCCGAGGACAGTTCACTGGGGCCAACGTCCTGACTTTC,CASSRGQFTGANVLTF
TRBD1,few,TRBV27,TRBJ2-1,15,TGTGCCAGCAAAAGGACAGGGACCTCCTACAATGAGCAGTTCTTC,CASKRTGTSYNEQFF
-,-,TRBV2,TRBJ1-4,14,TGTGCCAGTTGGACGACAATGGCTAATGAAAAACTGTTTTTT,CASWTTMANEKLFF
-,-,TRBV24-1,TRBJ2-1,15,TGTGCCAACCAAGACGGGACCGATTCCTACAATGAGCAGTTCTTC,CANQDGTDSYNEQFF
-,-,TRBV12-3/TRBV12-4,TRBJ2-3,16,TGTGCCAGCAGTCTCCCCGGGGCCCTAGGGACAGATACGCAGTATTTT,CASSLPGALGTDTQYF
-,-,TRBV3-1,TRBJ1-5,14,TGTGCCAGCAGCCAAGGCAGCCCCCCTGGGCCCCAGCATTTT,CASSQGSPPGPQHF
-,-,TRBV11-2,TRBJ2-6,14,TGTGCCAGCAGCCGCCTCCTGCGGGCCAACGTCCTGACTTTC,CASSRLLRANVLTF
-,many,TRBV6-5,TRBJ2-5,11,TGTGCCAGCAGGAAGTGGGAGACCCAGTACTTC,CASRKWETQYF
-,few,TRBV29-1,TRBJ2-4,10,TGCAGCGTTATGATCGATGAGCAGTACTTC,CSVMIDEQYF
TRBD2,-,TRBV2,TRBJ2-1,15,TGTGCCAGCACGTGGTGGAGCGGGGGGTATAATGAGCAGTTCTTC,CASTWWSGGYNEQFF
-,-,TRBV2,TRBJ1-1,13,TGTGCCAGCATCAGGTCGAGAAACACTGAAGCTTTCTTT,CASIRSRNTEAFF
-,-,TRBV20-1,TRBJ1-2,15,TGCAGTGCTAGAGGCCAGGGGCAGGGCGACTCTGGCTACACCTTC,CSARGQGQGDSGYTF
TRBD2,-,TRBV7-3,TRBJ2-3,15,TGTGCCAGCAGCTACCGACTAGCGGGGATGGATACGCAGTATTTT,CASSYRLAGMDTQYF
TRBD2,many,TRBV20-1,TRBJ2-7,18,TGCAGTGCTAGGAAAGACAGGGGGACTAGCGGGAGATTTGACGAGCAGTACTTC,CSARKDRGTSGRFDEQYF
-,-,TRBV21-1,TRBJ2-2,14,TGTGCCAGCAGCAACCTGATGAGTTGGGGGGAGCTGTTTTTT,CASSNLMSWGELFF
TRBD1,few,TRBV20-1,TRBJ1-2,15,TGCAGTGCATTCTCCGGGACAGCGTCTAACTATGGCTACACCTTC,CSAFSGTASNYGYTF
TRBD2,few,TRBV6-1,TRBJ2-5,13,TGTGCCAGCAGTGTGGGGGGGACTGGGACCCAGTACTTC,CASSVGGTGTQYF
-,few,TRBV21-1,TRBJ2-7,17,TGTGCCAGCAGCAAAGTTACCGCCGGGCCAAGAGTCCACGAGCAGTACTTC,CASSKVTAGPRVHEQYF
-,-,TRBV20-1,TRBJ2-3,15,TGCAGTGCTCCAAGGACTGGCGGGGTAGGGGATACGCAGTATTTT,CSAPRTGGVGDTQYF
-,few,TRBV20-1,TRBJ2-3,11,TGCAGTGTGGACAAGACAGATACGCAGTATTTT,CSVDKTDTQYF
-,few,TRBV6-1,TRBJ2-5,13,TGTGCCAGCAGTACCCGACAGGTAGAGACCCAGTACTTC,CASSTRQVETQYF
-,-,TRBV7-2,TRBJ2-7,14,TGTGCCAGCAGCTTACACGGGGGCCCCTACGAGCAGTACTTC,CASSLHGGPYEQYF
-,few,TRBV7-9,TRBJ2-7,14,TGTGCCAGCAGCTTTGGCGGGATGTCCTACGAGCAGTACTTC,CASSFGGMSYEQYF
TRBD2,-,TRBV5-4,TRBJ2-5,13,TGTGCCGGGGCCAGCGGGGAACCTGGGACCCAGTACTTC,CAGASGEPGTQYF
-,-,TRBV20-1,TRBJ2-3,14,TGCAGTGCTAGTCTGGGGGGTGAGACAGATACGCAGTATTTT,CSASLGGETDTQYF
TRBD2,-,TRBV27,TRBJ2-7,17,TGTGCCAGCAGTATATTTCGACTAGCGGGGGTTATCGACGAGCAGTACTTC,CASSIFRLAGVIDEQYF
-,few,TRBV10-3,TRBJ2-3,15,TGTGCCATCAGTGAGGACAGGGTCGGGGGAGATACGCAGTATTTT,CAISEDRVGGDTQYF
-,-,TRBV3-1,TRBJ2-3,16,TGTGCCAGCAGCCGGGCGGACAAAGGCAATACAGATACGCAGTATTTT,CASSRADKGNTDTQYF
-,-,TRBV24-1,TRBJ2-1,13,TGTGCCACCAGTGATCCCTCCTACAATGAGCAGTTCTTC,CATSDPSYNEQFF
-,many,TRBV7-6,TRBJ1-2,14,TGTGCCAGCAGCTTAGTAGCAGGCACCTCTGGCTACACCTTC,CASSLVAGTSGYTF
-,-,TRBV7-6,TRBJ2-3,17,TGTACCAGCAGCTTCACGGGAGTTTTAAGCCCCACAGATACGCAGTATTTT,CTSSFTGVLSPTDTQYF
-,once,TRBV20-1,TRBJ2-3,15,TGCAGTGCCGGAGGGTCTGGCGGAGGAACAGATACGCAGTATTTT,CSAGGSGGGTDTQYF
-,-,TRBV7-2,TRBJ2-7,15,TGTGCCAGCAGAATAGACGAGCAACGATACAATGAGCAGTACTTC,CASRIDEQRYNEQYF
TRBD2,-,TRBV10-3,TRBJ2-5,17,TGTGCCATCAGTCCTGGGACTAGCGGGATGGGGAAAGAGACCCAGTACTTC,CAISPGTSGMGKETQYF
-,-,TRBV7-9,TRBJ2-6,13,TGTGCCAGCCTTAACTCTGGGGCCAACGTCCTGACTTTC,CASLNSGANVLTF
-,few,TRBV11-1,TRBJ2-1,15,TGTGCCAGCAGCCAACAGGGTCGGGCCTACAATGAGCAGTTCTTC,CASSQQGRAYNEQFF
-,-,TRBV12-3/TRBV12-4,TRBJ2-5,12,TGTGCCAGCAGTGTCTTGAGGGACGCCCAGTACTTC,CASSVLRDAQYF
TRBD2,-,TRBV20-1,TRBJ2-1,16,TGCAGTGCTAGAGCCGGACTAGCGGGGGGGTACAATGAGCAGTTCTTC,CSARAGLAGGYNEQFF